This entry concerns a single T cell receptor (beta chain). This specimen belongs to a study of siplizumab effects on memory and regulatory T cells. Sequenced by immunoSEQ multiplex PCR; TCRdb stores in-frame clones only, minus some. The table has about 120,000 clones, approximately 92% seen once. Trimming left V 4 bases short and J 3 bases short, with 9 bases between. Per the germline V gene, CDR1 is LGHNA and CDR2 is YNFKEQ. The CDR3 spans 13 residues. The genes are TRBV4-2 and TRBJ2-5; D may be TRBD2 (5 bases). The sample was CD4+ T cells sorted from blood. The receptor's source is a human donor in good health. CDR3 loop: CASSPGEKETQYF. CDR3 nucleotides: TGTGCCAGCAGCCCCGGGGAAAAAGAGACCCAGTACTTC.